The present TCR beta chain was sequenced within a study of blood T cell repertoires in COVID-19. The wider study: Samples of COVID-19 (acute and convalescent) were obtained from the United States, Italy and Spain.

The table came from immunoSEQ multiplex PCR; TCRdb's copy has only in-frame clones and leaves some out. The data show about 140,000 clones, roughly nine tenths seen once. The TCR sequence derives from a human donor in a cohort sampled during active COVID-19. Sequenced: peripheral blood.

The CDR3 coding sequence is TGCGCCAGCAGCACCTCGACAGCTAACACTGAAGCTTTCTTT. It yields the protein CASSTSTANTEAFF. J is TRBJ1-1 and V is TRBV5-1, with D maybe TRBD1 (5 bases). This CDR3 has 14 amino acids. Germline CDR1 is SGHRS and CDR2 is YFSETQ. V dropped 4 bases and J dropped 2 bases, with 12 bases sitting between them.